Below are 29 T cell receptor beta chains sequenced from a single sample in a study of T cell responses to AZD1222 COVID-19 vaccine. The table came from immunoSEQ multiplex PCR; TCRdb's copy has only in-frame clones and leaves some out. In the table there are tens of thousands of clones, 75% to 90% of which are singletons. Sample: peripheral blood, taken on day 0 of AZD1222 vaccination. These receptors were obtained from an adult in good health.

Concerning this clone: A read error may produce the germline difference seen at one junction end. The chain links TRBV6-7 to TRBJ1-1, with a tentative D call TRBD1 (5 bases). TRBV6-7 is reported as an ORF; its role is uncertain. The CDR3 length is 14 residues. The CDR3 nucleotides read TGTGCCAGCAGTTACTCGAACAGGAACTCTGAAGCTTTCTTT. It codes for CASSYSNRNSEAFF.

V usage is TRBV30 and J usage is TRBJ1-3; D is undetermined. Trimming took 0 bases from V and 9 from J, leaving 15 bases between them. Germline CDR1 reads GTSNPN; CDR2 reads SVGIG (reference sequence). CDR3 size: 14 residues. The CDR3 nucleotides read TGTGCCTGGAGTGTACTTGACGGTTTCGGCACCATATATTTT. Translating it yields CAWSVLDGFGTIYF.

The V gene is TRBV28, the J gene TRBJ2-3, with 9 bases fitting TRBD2. Germline CDR1 reads MDHEN; CDR2 reads SYDVKM. V gave up 5 bases and J gave up 6 bases; unmatched junction bases: 12. The CDR3 has 16 residues. CDR3 protein: CASSPTRLAGWDTQYF. Written as DNA, the CDR3 is TGTGCCAGCAGTCCCACCCGGCTAGCGGGGTGGGATACGCAGTATTTT.

The chain links TRBV24-1 to TRBJ1-3; 11 nucleotides agree with TRBD1. The CDR3 extends over 15 amino acids. V shed 4 bases and J 7 bases; nucleotides not matched to a gene: 5. The germline CDR1 and CDR2 sequences are KGHDR and SFDVKD. The CDR3 DNA is TGTGCCACCAGTGACCCGGGACAGGGGGACAACACCATATATTTT. Protein: CATSDPGQGDNTIYF.

This chain uses TRBV13 with TRBJ2-7; either TRBD1 or TRBD2 may fit D (5 bases each). Germline V lookup: CDR1 PRHDT, CDR2 FYEKMQ (reference sequence). The CDR3 extends over 12 amino acids. Trimming pared 2 bases from V and 12 bases from J, leaving 14 bases between. The chain's CDR3 is CASSLRGDLPYF. The CDR3 nucleotides are TGTGCCAGCAGCTTAAGGGGAGATCTACCGTACTTC.

The chain has TRBV2 and TRBJ1-6; D unclear. The CDR3 is 14 amino acids. The V and J ends lost 1 base and 5 bases respectively, with 6 bases between them. CDR1 is SNHLY and CDR2 is FYNNEI in the germline V gene. CDR3 nucleotide sequence: TGTGCCAGCAGTGAAGACTGGAATAATTCACCCCTCCACTTT. This encodes CASSEDWNNSPLHF.

The chain recombines TRBV28 with TRBJ1-6, with D unresolved. Germline assignment: CDR1 MDHEN and CDR2 SYDVKM. V lost 5 bases and J 5 bases, leaving 22 bases between the germline ends. This CDR3 is 18 amino acids long. Written as DNA, the CDR3 is TGTGCCAGCAGTACGAATAAGTTGAGGGAGGTTAATAATTCACCCCTCCACTTT. The encoded protein is CASSTNKLREVNNSPLHF.

The chain joins TRBV6-1 to TRBJ2-7; D uncertain. Deletions cut 0 bases from V and 6 bases from J, with 3 bases between. CDR1 is MNHNS and CDR2 is SASEGT in the germline V gene. The CDR3 has 11 amino acids. Here the CDR3 reads CASSEAGEQYF. For the CDR3, the DNA is TGTGCCAGCAGTGAAGCAGGCGAGCAGTACTTC.

The genes are TRBV28 and TRBJ1-3, with D possibly TRBD1 on 5 matching bases. The CDR3 loop spans 18 amino acids. V shed 8 bases and J shed 1 base, with 24 bases lying between them. The V gene's germline CDR1 is MDHEN and CDR2 SYDVKM. The CDR3 DNA reads TGTGCCAGCGGCAACGGACTTGGGTTGGGGGTTTCTGGAAACACCATATATTTT. Amino acids: CASGNGLGLGVSGNTIYF.

The chain joins TRBV5-1 to TRBJ1-1, with a possible D match to TRBD1 (6 bases). This CDR3 is built from 14 residues. The V and J ends lost 7 bases and 6 bases respectively, with 19 bases between them. Germline loops: CDR1 SGHRS, CDR2 YFSETQ. CDR3 DNA: TGCGCCAGCGGCCCCTTCCAAGAGGGGGCTGAAGCTTTCTTT. Residues: CASGPFQEGAEAFF.

The chain has TRBV5-1 and TRBJ2-1; D gene ambiguous. This CDR3 region has 13 residues. The germline V gene encodes CDR1 SGHRS and CDR2 YFSETQ. V lost 0 bases to trimming and J lost 6 bases, with 7 bases between them. The chain's CDR3 is CASSLVPGNEQFF. CDR3 nucleotides: TGCGCCAGCAGCTTGGTTCCGGGCAATGAGCAGTTCTTC.

CDR3 nucleotide sequence: TGTGCCAGCAGCCGTCCCCCGGGACTTATTAATGAAAAACTGTTTTTT. This encodes CASSRPPGLINEKLFF. The J gene is TRBJ1-4, the V gene TRBV5-6, with a tentative D call TRBD1 (5 bases). CDR1 and CDR2 (germline): SGHDT, YYEEEE. This CDR3 comprises 16 residues. Trimming left V 4 bases short and J 4 bases short, with 17 bases between.

V usage is TRBV15 and J usage is TRBJ1-2; D is ambiguous. Germline V gene lookup returns CDR1 LNHNV and CDR2 YYDKDF (reference sequence). The length of the CDR3 is 12 residues. V gave up 6 bases and J gave up 5 bases, with 10 bases separating them. The DNA for the CDR3 is TGTGCCACCAGTTTTTGGGATTATGGCTACACCTTC. Residues: CATSFWDYGYTF.

This sequence joins TRBV5-1 and TRBJ2-1; 8 positions match TRBD2. The CDR3 sequence is 15 residues long. CDR1 and CDR2 from the germline V gene are SGHRS and YFSETQ. Unmatched junction bases numbered 8, after V lost 0 bases and J lost 9 bases. CDR3 loop: CASSLAGGAIGEQFF. As DNA, the CDR3 is TGCGCCAGCAGCTTGGCGGGGGGGGCTATCGGTGAGCAGTTCTTC.

The chain combines TRBV5-1 with TRBJ2-7; D is unclear. The V end lost 0 bases, the J end lost 3 bases, and 19 bases lay between the germline ends. Germline assignment: CDR1 SGHRS and CDR2 YFSETQ. The CDR3 consists of 17 residues. The CDR3 sequence is CASSLVFGPSIFYEQYF. The CDR3 DNA sequence: TGCGCCAGCAGCTTGGTGTTCGGACCGAGCATATTCTACGAGCAGTACTTC.

V is TRBV3-1 (or the pseudogene TRBV3-2) and J is TRBJ2-2, with D possibly matching TRBD1 (6 bases). The germline V gene has CDR1 LGHDT and CDR2 YNNKEL (reference sequence). V lost 3 bases to trimming and J lost 3 bases, with 14 bases between them. The length of the CDR3 is 16 residues. The CDR3 spells CASSHFVRQDTGELFF. The CDR3 DNA reads as TGTGCCAGCAGCCATTTTGTGAGACAGGACACCGGGGAGCTGTTTTTT.

The chain carries TRBV5-4 and TRBJ1-6; perhaps TRBD1 as D (5 bases). The CDR3 totals 17 residues. Germline loops: CDR1 SGHNT, CDR2 YYREEE (reference sequence). V lost 3 bases to trimming and J lost 2 bases, with 15 bases between them. The CDR3 reads CASSSQADQPYNSPLHF. The CDR3 DNA sequence: TGTGCCAGCAGCTCACAGGCAGACCAACCCTATAATTCACCCCTCCACTTT.

The chain recombines TRBV24-1 with TRBJ2-7; D gene unclear. Germline CDR1 KGHDR, CDR2 SFDVKD. The V gene lost 2 bases and the J gene lost 4 bases, with 14 bases spanning the gap. The CDR3 totals 15 residues. CDR3 in amino acids: CATSDSTSPHYEQYF. The CDR3, as DNA: TGTGCCACCAGTGATTCCACAAGCCCCCATTACGAGCAGTACTTC.

The chain carries TRBV5-4 and TRBJ2-5, with D possibly called TRBD1 or TRBD2 (5 bases each). This CDR3 region has 15 residues. CDR1 and CDR2 (germline): SGHNT, YYREEE (reference sequence). Trimming removed 0 bases at V and 4 bases at J, with 13 bases between. The CDR3 here is CASSLVRGTAETQYF. CDR3 nucleotide sequence: TGTGCCAGCAGCTTGGTTCGTGGGACGGCAGAGACCCAGTACTTC. Full variable domain (missing parts from reference TRBV5-4 and TRBJ2-5): ETGVTQSPTHLIKTRGQQVTLRCSSQSGHNTVSWYQQALGQGPQFIFQYYREEENGRGNFPPRFSGLQFPNYSSELNVNALELDDSALYLCASSLVRGTAETQYFGPGTRLLVL.

The V gene is TRBV9, the J gene TRBJ2-3; D uncertain. The germline CDR1 and CDR2 sequences are SGDLS and YYNGEE. V lost 0 bases and J 6 bases, leaving 5 bases between the germline ends. The CDR3 consists of 12 residues. CDR3 nucleotides: TGTGCCAGCAGCGTAGTTCCTGATACGCAGTATTTT. Encoded protein: CASSVVPDTQYF.

In this sample, this clone turned up a few times. The V gene is TRBV19, the J gene TRBJ2-5; D call uncertain. The CDR3 extends over 13 amino acids. V lost 3 bases, J lost 0 bases, and 5 bases lay in between. Germline CDR1 and CDR2: LNHDA and SQIVND (reference sequence). CDR3 sequence (DNA): TGTGCCAGTAGTATTAAGCACCAAGAGACCCAGTACTTC. It specifies CASSIKHQETQYF.

The chain uses TRBV5-6 and TRBJ1-6; D remains unclear. CDR1 and CDR2 (germline): SGHDT, YYEEEE. This CDR3 comprises 17 residues. Trimming removed 3 bases from V and 4 bases from J, with 17 bases in between. The CDR3 nucleotides are TGTGCCAGCAGCTGGAAGCTGGACGGTCGTTATAATTCACCCCTCCACTTT. Translation gives CASSWKLDGRYNSPLHF.

The chain has TRBV6-2 or TRBV6-3 and TRBJ2-1, with TRBD1 as a possible D gene (6 bases). Trimming took off 6 bases at V and 8 bases at J, with 23 bases between the two ends. The length of the CDR3 is 16 residues. Germline CDR1 is MNHEY and CDR2 is SVGEGT. CDR3 sequence (DNA): TGTGCCAGCAGCAACAGGGCCCGGGTAGGTGTGGATGAGCAGTTCTTC. This encodes CASSNRARVGVDEQFF.

This chain uses TRBV2 with TRBJ2-1, with TRBD1 matching 9 bases. J gave up 4 bases and V 11 bases, and 12 bases lay outside the gene matches. Germline assignment: CDR1 SNHLY and CDR2 FYNNEI. This CDR3 comprises 15 residues. DNA for the CDR3: TGTGCCGGAACAGGGGGCCCAAACCGATACAATGAGCAGTTCTTC. It encodes CAGTGGPNRYNEQFF. Drawing the rest from reference TRBV2 and TRBJ2-1, the complete variable domain is EPEVTQTPSHQVTQMGQEVILRCVPISNHLYFYWYRQILGQKVEFLVSFYNNEISEKSEIFDDQFSVERPDGSNFTLKIRSTKLEDSAMYFCAGTGGPNRYNEQFFGPGTRLTVL.

The chain couples TRBV5-1 to TRBJ1-3; a weak D match, TRBD1 (5 bases). V was trimmed by 0 bases and J by 2 bases, leaving 12 bases between them. This CDR3 has 16 amino acids. From germline, CDR1 is SGHRS and CDR2 YFSETQ. The CDR3 protein is CASSLEPGLAGNTIYF. CDR3 coding DNA: TGCGCCAGCAGCTTGGAACCGGGACTTGCTGGAAACACCATATATTTT.

Concerning this clone: Its ends do not fully match the called genes, so a read error is possible. Other DNA sequences in this specimen translate into the identical CDR3. This chain joins TRBV7-7 and TRBJ2-1, with D tentatively TRBD1 (5 bases). The germline V gene has CDR1 SSHAT and CDR2 FNYEAQ (reference sequence). The CDR3 has 12 amino acids. The CDR3 nucleotides read TGTGCTAGCAGCTTGCAGGGCGGCGAGCAGTTCTTC. Protein sequence: CASSLQGGEQFF.

The chain couples TRBV7-2 to TRBJ2-2; 7 bases are a match to TRBD1. The CDR3 totals 14 residues. Losses at the gene ends were 5 bases for V and 7 bases for J; bases not matched to a gene: 7. Germline CDR1 is SGHTA and CDR2 is FQGNSA. The CDR3 is CASSPLQGIGELFF. CDR3 coding DNA: TGTGCCAGCAGCCCCCTACAGGGGATCGGGGAGCTGTTTTTT.

V usage is TRBV5-1 and J usage is TRBJ2-1; 10 bases fit TRBD1. The CDR3 length is 15 residues. V shed 2 bases, J shed 8 bases, and the junction held 7 bases outside the gene matches. Germline V lookup: CDR1 SGHRS, CDR2 YFSETQ. The CDR3 protein is CASSFGVTGGDEQFF. The DNA of the CDR3 is TGCGCCAGCAGCTTCGGGGTGACAGGGGGCGATGAGCAGTTCTTC.

The chain employs TRBV5-1 and TRBJ2-7, with TRBD1 matching over 12 bases. The germline gives CDR1 SGHRS, CDR2 YFSETQ. V trimming: 4 bases; J trimming: 7 bases; junction bases outside the gene matches: 9. The CDR3 length is 15 residues. CDR3 amino acids: CASSGTGGLRGEQYF. DNA for the CDR3: TGCGCCAGCAGCGGGACAGGGGGCCTCCGCGGGGAGCAGTACTTC.